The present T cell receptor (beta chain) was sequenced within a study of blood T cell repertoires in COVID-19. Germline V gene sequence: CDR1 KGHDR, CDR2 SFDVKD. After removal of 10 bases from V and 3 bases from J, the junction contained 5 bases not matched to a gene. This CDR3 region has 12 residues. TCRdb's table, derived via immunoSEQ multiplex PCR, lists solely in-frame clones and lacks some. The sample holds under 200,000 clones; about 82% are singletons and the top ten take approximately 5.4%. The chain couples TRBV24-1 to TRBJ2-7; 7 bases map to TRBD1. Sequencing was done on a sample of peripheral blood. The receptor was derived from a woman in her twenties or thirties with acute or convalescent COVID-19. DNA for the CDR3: TGTGCCACGTCCGGGACAGACTACGAGCAGTACTTC. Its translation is CATSGTDYEQYF.